This section outlines one TCR beta chain sequence together with its context. Its antigen is not identified. Repertoires were generated with immunoSEQ multiplex PCR, while TCRdb's copy carries only in-frame clones and drops some. In the table there are roughly 40,000 clones, 95% of which are singletons. The data are from a study of Tregs in tolerant kidney transplant recipients. Germline assignment: CDR1 SGHRS and CDR2 YFSETQ. Between the trimmed V and J ends, which lost 7 bases and 3 bases, there was a span of 9 bases. This CDR3 contains 12 residues. The chain uses TRBV5-1 and TRBJ2-3; no clear D gene. Sequenced material: Tregs from blood cultured with allogeneic cells. This TCR was recovered from a human donor in good health. CDR3 sequence reads: CASGPETDTQYF. CDR3 DNA: TGCGCCAGCGGCCCAGAGACAGATACGCAGTATTTT.